This T cell receptor beta chain is from a study of shared T cell receptors in the human thymus (dated by TCRdb to the early 2020s). In terms of the full investigation: The study examined how self-reactive, shared T-cell receptor alpha chains are generated in the human thymus.

The CDR3, from cysteine to phenylalanine, totals 16 residues. Only the CDR3 portion is preserved as DNA: 48 bases, with reading frame beginning at the first base. Germline trimming: 3 bases from V, 5 bases from J; junction bases outside gene matches: 9. For CDR1 and CDR2, the germline V gene lists SGDLS and YYNGEE. In regard to this clone: Which antigen it targets is not known. Base qualities are not recorded, but no much larger clone differs from it by a single base.

The method behind the library was the immunoSEQ multiplex PCR assay. TCRdb's version of the immuneACCESS table is confined to in-frame rearrangements and falls short of the full clone set. An unresolved V gene accounts for under half of the shortfall where checked; the remainder is of unknown origin. This sample comprises just under 550,000 clones, 70% to 80% of them detected only once. The ten biggest clones cover 0.013% of the sample. The same data also went into a second study, on human thymus T cells. The second paper further reports: Immunologically healthy infants undergoing open corrective cardiac surgery for congenital heart defects in Finland were used as donors. The thymus tissue came from surgical resects taken out during corrective cardiac surgery. Usage of V and J gene segments appeared to be biased in both the thymic and the peripheral blood repertoires. The related research found that thymic TCR repertoires overlapped highly between unrelated individuals. The study described the TCR alpha and beta repertoires in under 10 infant thymus samples and a few matching peripheral blood samples. The infant donors were roughly 7 to 250 days old, and the cohort included roughly six males and a couple of females. After being mechanically released from the tissue, thymocytes were kept at -70 degrees C in pellets of about 9.5-30 million cells. Genomic DNA was extracted from frozen cell pellets with a QIAsymphony instrument. The immunoSEQ multiplex PCR assay was used to amplify the TCRB and TCRAD loci from a standardized amount of quality-controlled genomic DNA. The V(D)J region was spanned by amplicons of a length sufficient to cover the CDR3 and to identify V and J genes. The amplicons were sequenced on an Illumina platform via the commercial immunoSEQ service. Primer bias and sequencing errors were corrected as previously described, and TCRAD and TCRB were defined on the basis of the IMGT database. immunoSEQ Analyzer 3.0 and VDJTools were used for repertoire analysis, which covered basic statistics, V/J segment usage, diversity estimates, rarefaction and pairwise overlap. Diversity was estimated with Chao1, ChaoE, Efron-Thisted, Shannon and inverse Simpson indices, and also on datasets down-sampled to the smallest sample. Repertoire overlap used strict matching of CDR3 nucleotide sequence, V gene and J gene, with Jaccard-based multidimensional scaling clustering. On average, thymus samples yielded 750,000 to 1,000,000 unique TCRB clonotypes, whereas blood samples yielded roughly 80,000.

This TCR was recovered from a boy younger than two with a congenital heart defect. Donor details come from another sample of the same person, matched by shared clones. Sequences were obtained from thymocytes. The V and J segments used are TRBV9 and TRBJ2-2; 8 junctional bases match TRBD1. In nucleotides, the sequence is TGTGCCAGCAGCGCCCCAACAGGGGGTAGTACCGGGGAGCTGTTTTTT. This encodes CASSAPTGGSTGELFF.